The 16 T cell receptor beta chains presented below share a single source sample, sequenced in a study of T cell responses to AZD1222 COVID-19 vaccine. The table came from immunoSEQ multiplex PCR; TCRdb's copy has only in-frame clones and leaves some out. The sample holds some 120,000 clones, roughly 88% seen once. The material sequenced was peripheral blood, taken on day 0 of MenACWY control vaccination. Receptors were obtained from an adult in good health.

The chain couples TRBV2 to TRBJ2-3, with TRBD2 identical over 10 bases. Germline V lookup: CDR1 SNHLY, CDR2 FYNNEI. V trimming: 1 base; J trimming: 3 bases; junction bases outside the gene matches: 13. This CDR3 is 19 amino acids long. The CDR3 reads CASSEVGAGGPSGTDTQYF. The CDR3 nucleotides are TGTGCCAGCAGTGAAGTCGGAGCGGGAGGGCCTTCGGGGACAGATACGCAGTATTTT.

The chain couples TRBV9 to TRBJ1-2; D possibly corresponds to TRBD1 (5 bases). CDR1 and CDR2 from the germline V gene are SGDLS and YYNGEE. This CDR3 has 12 residues. Trimming left V 3 bases short and J 4 bases short, with 7 bases between. As DNA, the CDR3 is TGTGCCAGCAGCGCAGGGATCTATGGCTACACCTTC. This gives the protein CASSAGIYGYTF. Using reference TRBV9 and TRBJ1-2 for the parts outside the CDR3, the full variable domain is DSGVTQTPKHLITATGQRVTLRCSPRSGDLSVYWYQQSLDQGLQFLIQYYNGEERAKGNILERFSAQQFPDLHSELNLSSLELGDSALYFCASSAGIYGYTFGSGTRLTVV.

Only one count was recorded for this clone. The genes are TRBV27 and TRBJ2-3, with D unresolved. Germline values: CDR1 MNHEY, CDR2 SMNVEV (reference sequence). The CDR3 is made up of 12 amino acids. Trimming stripped 6 bases from V and 4 bases from J, with 8 bases between. The CDR3 DNA reads as TGTGCCAGCAGATCACGGGCAGATACGCAGTATTTT. It translates to CASRSRADTQYF.

The chain couples TRBV11-1 to TRBJ2-1, with unresolved D. Germline CDR1 reads SGHAT; CDR2 reads FQDESV (reference sequence). CDR3 length: 14 residues. Trimming pared 1 base from V and 2 bases from J, leaving 6 bases between. The CDR3 DNA follows: TGTGCCAGCAGCTTAGACAGACCCTACAATGAGCAGTTCTTC. This encodes CASSLDRPYNEQFF. The full variable domain, completed using reference TRBV11-1 and TRBJ2-1, is EAEVAQSPRYKITEKSQAVAFWCDPISGHATLYWYRQILGQGPELLVQFQDESVVDDSQLPKDRFSAERLKGVDSTLKIQPAELGDSAMYLCASSLDRPYNEQFFGPGTRLTVL.

The chain carries TRBV7-3 and TRBJ2-2; D gene uncertain. This CDR3 has 13 residues. Germline V gene lookup returns CDR1 SGHTA and CDR2 FQGTGA. V lost 9 bases to trimming and J lost 4 bases, with 12 bases between them. For the CDR3, the DNA is TGTGCCAGTCAAGGAATGGGCACCGGGGAGCTGTTTTTT. Residues: CASQGMGTGELFF. The entire variable domain, with the rest obtained from reference TRBV7-3 and TRBJ2-2, is as follows: GAGVSQTPSNKVTEKGKYVELRCDPISGHTALYWYRQSLGQGPEFLIYFQGTGAADDSGLPNDRFFAVRPEGSVSTLKIQRTERGDSAVYLCASQGMGTGELFFGEGSRLTVL.

In its sample, this clone was seen once. The V and J genes are TRBV6-6 and TRBJ2-7; possibly TRBD1 for D (6 bases). Between the trimmed V and J ends, which lost 2 bases and 2 bases, there was a span of 13 bases. From germline, CDR1 is MNHNY and CDR2 SVGAGI (reference sequence). This CDR3 comprises 15 residues. CDR3 in amino acids: CASSYGDRRPYEQYF. The CDR3 DNA reads as TGTGCCAGCAGTTACGGAGACAGGAGGCCCTACGAGCAGTACTTC.

CDR3 nucleotide sequence: TGTGCCAGCAGACCCCAGTCCCACTCCTACGAGCAGTACTTC. Residues: CASRPQSHSYEQYF. V gene TRBV2 combines with J gene TRBJ2-7; no clear D gene. The V end was cut by 6 bases, the J end by 0 bases, with 12 bases between. This CDR3 has 14 amino acids. Germline CDR1 is SNHLY and CDR2 is FYNNEI. Variable domain in full (rest from reference TRBV2 and TRBJ2-7): EPEVTQTPSHQVTQMGQEVILRCVPISNHLYFYWYRQILGQKVEFLVSFYNNEISEKSEIFDDQFSVERPDGSNFTLKIRSTKLEDSAMYFCASRPQSHSYEQYFGPGTRLTVT.

The V call is TRBV28, the J call TRBJ2-7; D unresolved. V was trimmed by 5 bases and J by 2 bases, leaving 7 bases between them. CDR3 length equals 12 residues. CDR1 is MDHEN, CDR2 SYDVKM, per germline. The CDR3 here is CASSAQTYEQYF. CDR3 nucleotides: TGTGCCAGCAGTGCGCAGACCTACGAGCAGTACTTC.

The gene calls are TRBV12-3 or TRBV12-4 and TRBJ2-3, with D perhaps TRBD1 (6 bases). This CDR3 region has 13 residues. V was shortened by 3 bases and J by 13 bases, with 17 bases between the two germline ends. CDR3 DNA sequence: TGTGCCAGCAGTTTTAGGGCTAACCCAGGGGAGTATTTT. It yields the protein CASSFRANPGEYF.

CDR3 bases: TGTGCCTGGAGTGGGAATAGTGGCTACACCTTC. This gives the protein CAWSGNSGYTF. The J gene is TRBJ1-2, the V gene TRBV30; D is undetermined. Trimming cost V 1 base and J 7 bases, with 7 bases left between them. Germline lookup yields CDR1 GTSNPN and CDR2 SVGIG (reference sequence). CDR3 length equals 11 residues. Using reference TRBV30 and TRBJ1-2 for the parts outside the CDR3, the full variable domain is SQTIHQWPATLVQPVGSPLSLECTVEGTSNPNLYWYRQAAGRGLQLLFYSVGIGQISSEVPQNLSASRPQDRQFILSSKKLLLSDSGFYLCAWSGNSGYTFGSGTRLTVV.

The genes are TRBV28 and TRBJ1-5, with D possibly TRBD1 on 6 matching bases. CDR1 is MDHEN, CDR2 SYDVKM, per germline. Trimming pared 1 base from V and 7 bases from J, leaving 20 bases between. The CDR3 has 17 amino acids. The CDR3 DNA sequence: TGTGCCAGCAGTTTATACAGGGTACGGGTTTCTCGGCAGCCCCAGCATTTT. It yields the protein CASSLYRVRVSRQPQHF.

This chain uses TRBV6-5 with TRBJ1-6, with 7 positions matching TRBD1. V trimming: 10 bases; J trimming: 7 bases; junction bases outside the gene matches: 7. This CDR3 comprises 13 residues. From germline, CDR1 is MNHEY and CDR2 SVGAGI. CDR3 sequence reads: CATAQGLNSPLHF. Written as DNA, the CDR3 is TGTGCCACGGCACAGGGGTTAAATTCACCCCTCCACTTT.

V is TRBV24-1 and J is TRBJ1-3; D unclear. The germline V gene has CDR1 KGHDR and CDR2 SFDVKD. The CDR3 consists of 15 residues. V lost 2 bases to trimming and J lost 0 bases, with 7 bases between them. The CDR3 here is CATSDSRFSGNTIYF. CDR3 nucleotides: TGTGCCACCAGTGATTCCCGGTTCTCTGGAAACACCATATATTTT.

This rearrangement joins TRBV5-4 to TRBJ1-6, with 8 bases matching TRBD1. The V gene's germline CDR1 is SGHNT and CDR2 YYREEE (reference sequence). After removal of 5 bases from V and 6 bases from J, the junction contained 4 bases not matched to a gene. The CDR3 is 14 amino acids. This chain's CDR3 is CASSPGQGNSPLHF. For the CDR3, the DNA is TGTGCCAGCAGTCCCGGACAGGGTAATTCACCCCTCCACTTT.

This clone was counted between two and nine times. The chain couples TRBV28 to TRBJ1-2; no clear D gene. Trimming removed 1 base from V and 4 bases from J, with 13 bases in between. The CDR3 runs 15 residues. Looked up from germline, CDR1 is MDHEN and CDR2 is SYDVKM. The CDR3 reads CASSLYMVLPYGYTF. Here the CDR3 DNA reads TGTGCCAGCAGTTTATACATGGTATTGCCCTATGGCTACACCTTC.

This clone came up a few times. The chain has TRBV6-5 and TRBJ2-1; the match to TRBD2 covers 9 bases. Germline CDR1 reads MNHEY; CDR2 reads SVGAGI. Trimming removed 2 bases from V and 7 bases from J; junction bases left unmatched: 3. This CDR3 has 14 amino acids. The CDR3 reads CASSYGTSWNEQFF. The CDR3 DNA is TGTGCCAGCAGTTACGGGACTAGCTGGAATGAGCAGTTCTTC.